A selection of T cell receptor beta chains follows, all from one sample in a study of blood T cell repertoires in COVID-19. Clones were sequenced by immunoSEQ multiplex PCR, and TCRdb holds only the in-frame ones, with some missing. The data hold about 490,000 clones, with approximately 85% observed a single time. Material for sequencing was peripheral blood. The receptors here all came from a human donor in a cohort sampled during active COVID-19. CDR3s include the opening cysteine and the closing phenylalanine or tryptophan. Fields, in order: J gene, clone size, D gene, V gene, CDR3 DNA, CDR3 protein. The D gene is left open where the match is weak. Expanded clones are given a class, and other clones once, few, many or no size at all.

TRBJ2-1,.,.,TRBV5-1,TGCGCCAGCAGCTTGGATGGACTTTCACACAATGAGCAGTTCTTC,CASSLDGLSHNEQFF
TRBJ2-6,few,.,TRBV6-5,TGTGCCAGCACCCTAAGGGGCTCTGGGGCCAACGTCCTGACTTTC,CASTLRGSGANVLTF
TRBJ2-7,.,.,TRBV7-9,TGTGCCAGCAGCCCTCCAACAGGCTCCTACGAGCAGTACTTC,CASSPPTGSYEQYF
TRBJ2-1,.,TRBD2,TRBV7-6,TGTGCCAGCAGCCCTCTAGCGGGTCGCTACAATGAGCAGTTCTTC,CASSPLAGRYNEQFF
TRBJ2-3,.,TRBD2,TRBV10-2,TGCGCCAGCAGTGAGTATGCGGGAGCCCCCACAGATACGCAGTATTTT,CASSEYAGAPTDTQYF
TRBJ1-1,.,TRBD1,TRBV30,TGTGCCTGGAGTGTCCCGGACAGGGGAGGACCTGAAGCTTTCTTT,CAWSVPDRGGPEAFF
TRBJ2-7,few,.,TRBV7-2,TGTGCCAGCAGACCAACCAAAAGTCGCGGGACCGCATACGAGCAGTACTTC,CASRPTKSRGTAYEQYF
TRBJ1-4,.,TRBD1,TRBV4-2,TGTGCCAGCAGCCAGGGACAGGGGGCAATCGGGCGGACAACTAATGAAAAACTGTTTTTT,CASSQGQGAIGRTTNEKLFF
TRBJ2-7,.,TRBD1,TRBV6-2/TRBV6-3,TGTGCCAGCAGCCCTGGTGGGACAGGGGGCTACGAGCAGTACTTC,CASSPGGTGGYEQYF
TRBJ1-2,.,.,TRBV5-4,TGTGCCAGCAGCTTGGATACAGCCTCCTATGGCTACACCTTC,CASSLDTASYGYTF
TRBJ1-3,.,TRBD1,TRBV28,TGTGCCACCCGACAGGGCAGACTGCCTGGAAACACCATATATTTT,CATRQGRLPGNTIYF
TRBJ2-7,.,TRBD2,TRBV25-1,TGTGCCAGCAGTCCTCGGGGGGGTTACGAGCAGTACTTC,CASSPRGGYEQYF
TRBJ1-1,.,.,TRBV28,TGTGCCAGCAGTTCCAAGGACAAGTTAGGCGCTGAAGCTTTCTTT,CASSSKDKLGAEAFF
TRBJ1-4,few,.,TRBV18,TGTGCCAGCTCACCAATTGCCTTAACGACAGCCTCTAATGAAAAACTGTTTTTT,CASSPIALTTASNEKLFF
TRBJ1-5,.,TRBD1,TRBV14,TGTGCCAGCAGAGGGACAGGGGTCGGTCAGCCCCAGCATTTT,CASRGTGVGQPQHF
TRBJ2-6,.,.,TRBV5-4,TGTGCCAGCAGCTTGGAGGGGACTGGGGCCAACGTCCTGACTTTC,CASSLEGTGANVLTF
TRBJ2-1,once,TRBD2,TRBV30,TGTGCCTGGAGTGCCGGGACTACATCCTACAATGAGCAGTTCTTC,CAWSAGTTSYNEQFF
TRBJ1-3,.,.,TRBV4-3,TGCGCCAGCAGCCAAGTACAGGGTACTGGAAACACCATATATTTT,CASSQVQGTGNTIYF
TRBJ2-3,once,.,TRBV2,TGTGCCAGCAGATCAGGGAACACGCAGTATTTT,CASRSGNTQYF
TRBJ2-1,.,TRBD2,TRBV15,TGTGCCACCAGCAGTGAGGTGGATTTGGGCGGGAGCTCCTACAATGAGCAGTTCTTC,CATSSEVDLGGSSYNEQFF
TRBJ1-1,few,TRBD1,TRBV6-6,TGTGCCAGCACCGTACAGGGGTCGGGGAACACTGAAGCTTTCTTT,CASTVQGSGNTEAFF
TRBJ1-5,.,.,TRBV7-6,TGTGCCAGCAGCCTCCCCCAGCATTTT,CASSLPQHF
TRBJ1-2,.,TRBD1,TRBV28,TGTGCCAGCAGTTCACAGGGGGCTAGGTATGGCTACACCTTC,CASSSQGARYGYTF
TRBJ1-3,.,.,TRBV7-3,TGTGCCAGCAGCCGAGGCGGGTTAGAAGCTGGAAACACCATATATTTT,CASSRGGLEAGNTIYF
TRBJ2-6,once,TRBD2,TRBV9,TGTGCCAGCAGCGTAGACCCCGGGGGGGCTGGGGCCAACGTCCTGACTTTC,CASSVDPGGAGANVLTF
TRBJ1-1,once,.,TRBV10-3,TGTGCCATCAGTGATATGAGGGGGACGAACACTGAAGCTTTCTTT,CAISDMRGTNTEAFF
TRBJ1-1,few,.,TRBV18,TGTGCCAGCTCACCTACAGAGGGGAACACTGAAGCTTTCTTT,CASSPTEGNTEAFF
TRBJ1-2,.,.,TRBV6-5,TGTGCCAGCAGGGGCCCGGTCTGGGGCTACACCTTC,CASRGPVWGYTF